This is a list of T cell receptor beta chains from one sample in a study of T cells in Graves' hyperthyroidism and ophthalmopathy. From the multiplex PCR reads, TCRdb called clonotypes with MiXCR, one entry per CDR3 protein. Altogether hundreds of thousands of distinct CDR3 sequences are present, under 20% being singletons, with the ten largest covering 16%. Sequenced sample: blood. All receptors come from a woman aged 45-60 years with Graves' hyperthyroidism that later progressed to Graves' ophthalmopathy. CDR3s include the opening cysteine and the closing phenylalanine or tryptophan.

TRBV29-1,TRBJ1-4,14,CSAQGGQINEKLFF
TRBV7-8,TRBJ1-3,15,CASSSRVSPGNTIYF
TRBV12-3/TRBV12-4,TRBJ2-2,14,CASSLGTVTGELFF
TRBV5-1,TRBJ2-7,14,CASSLGRVSYEQYF
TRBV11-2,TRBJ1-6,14,CASSPAPYNSPLHF
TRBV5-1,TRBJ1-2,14,CASSLVGKNYGYTF
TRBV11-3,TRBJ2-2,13,CASSLEASGELFF
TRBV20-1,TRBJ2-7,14,CSARVRQRQLEQYF
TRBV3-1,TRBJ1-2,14,CANSQDPTIYGYTF
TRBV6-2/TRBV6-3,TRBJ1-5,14,CASSYSGPSGPQHF
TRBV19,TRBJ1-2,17,CASSKGTGPRSNYGYTF
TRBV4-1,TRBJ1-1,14,CASSQAEFNTEAFF
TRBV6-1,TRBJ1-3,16,CASRPVPTGVGNTIYF
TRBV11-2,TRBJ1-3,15,CAIGKGGLSGNTIYF
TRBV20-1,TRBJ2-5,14,CSAKRWGLTETQYF
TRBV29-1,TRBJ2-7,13,CSVETDSAYEQYF
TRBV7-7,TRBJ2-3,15,CASSPTLGGRVTQYF
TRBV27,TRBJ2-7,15,CASSIRPVSSYEQYF
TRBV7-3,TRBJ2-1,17,CASSRTGLDSSYNEQFF
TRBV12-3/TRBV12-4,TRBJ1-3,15,CAIWTGAPYGNTIYF
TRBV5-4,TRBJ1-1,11,CASNLRSEAFF
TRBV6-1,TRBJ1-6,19,CASNPRGGRQSSYNSPLHF
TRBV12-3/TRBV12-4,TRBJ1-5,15,CASSLSLDLGQPQHF
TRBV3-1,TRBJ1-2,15,CASSQNNRANYGYTF
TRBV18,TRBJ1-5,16,CASSPLRGQGNQPQHF
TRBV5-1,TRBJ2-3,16,CASSAGLGRGGDTQYF
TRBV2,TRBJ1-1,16,CASSEWAGGPNTEAFF
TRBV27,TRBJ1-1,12,CASSLLGAEAFF